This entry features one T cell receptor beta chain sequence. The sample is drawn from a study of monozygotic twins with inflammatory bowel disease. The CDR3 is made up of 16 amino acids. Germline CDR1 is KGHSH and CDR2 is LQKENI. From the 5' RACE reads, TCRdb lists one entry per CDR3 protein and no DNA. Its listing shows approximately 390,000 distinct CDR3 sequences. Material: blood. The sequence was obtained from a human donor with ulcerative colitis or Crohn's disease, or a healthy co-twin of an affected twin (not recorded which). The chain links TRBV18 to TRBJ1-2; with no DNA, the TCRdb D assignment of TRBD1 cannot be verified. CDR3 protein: CASSPPFAQSDKGYTF.